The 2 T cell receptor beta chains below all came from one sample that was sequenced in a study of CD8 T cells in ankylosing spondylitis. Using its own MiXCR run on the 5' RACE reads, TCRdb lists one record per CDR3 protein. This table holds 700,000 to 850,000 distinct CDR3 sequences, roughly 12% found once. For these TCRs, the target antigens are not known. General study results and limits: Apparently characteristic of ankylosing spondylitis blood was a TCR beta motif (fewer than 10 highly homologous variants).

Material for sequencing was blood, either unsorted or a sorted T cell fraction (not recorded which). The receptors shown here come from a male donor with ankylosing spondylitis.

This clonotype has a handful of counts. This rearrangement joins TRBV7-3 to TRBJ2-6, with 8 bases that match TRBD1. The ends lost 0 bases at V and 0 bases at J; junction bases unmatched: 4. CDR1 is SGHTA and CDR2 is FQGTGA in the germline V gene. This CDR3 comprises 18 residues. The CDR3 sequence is CASSLTGQVISGANVLTF. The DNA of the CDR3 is TGTGCCAGCAGCTTAACGGGACAGGTTATCTCTGGGGCCAACGTCCTGACTTTC. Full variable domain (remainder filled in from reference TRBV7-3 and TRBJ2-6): GAGVSQTPSNKVTEKGKYVELRCDPISGHTALYWYRQSLGQGPEFLIYFQGTGAADDSGLPNDRFFAVRPEGSVSTLKIQRTERGDSAVYLCASSLTGQVISGANVLTFGAGSRLTVL.

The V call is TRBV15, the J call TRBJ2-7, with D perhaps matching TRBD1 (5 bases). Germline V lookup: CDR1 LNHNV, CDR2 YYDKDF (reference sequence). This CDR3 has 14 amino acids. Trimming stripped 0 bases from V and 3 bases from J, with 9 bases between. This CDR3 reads CATSREGRGYEQYF. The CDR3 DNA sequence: TGTGCCACCAGCAGAGAAGGAAGGGGCTACGAGCAGTACTTC.